The 8 T cell receptor beta chains below all came from one sample that was sequenced in a study of radiation and T cells in renal cell carcinoma. Data came from immunoSEQ multiplex PCR; TCRdb stores just in-frame clones and leaves some out. The data hold around 15,000 clones, with 50% observed a single time. Noted treatment: 15 Gy SBRT to primary tumor, nephrectomy 4 weeks later. Sequenced here: tumor tissue, sampled from a patient whose treatment included radiotherapy and nephrectomy. These receptors all stem from a woman aged 55-69 years with renal cell carcinoma.

The CDR3 region is CASSFGVERTEAFF. CDR3 sequence (DNA): TGTGCCAGCAGTTTCGGGGTAGAACGGACTGAAGCTTTCTTT. The chain carries TRBV28 and TRBJ1-1; D gene ambiguous. The V end was cut by 3 bases, the J end by 5 bases, with 13 bases between. Germline-derived CDR1 and CDR2 are MDHEN and SYDVKM. This CDR3 has 14 amino acids. Filled out from reference TRBV28 and TRBJ1-1, the complete variable domain reads DVKVTQSSRYLVKRTGEKVFLECVQDMDHENMFWYRQDPGLGLRLIYFSYDVKMKEKGDIPEGYSVSREKKERFSLILESASTNQTSMYLCASSFGVERTEAFFGQGTRLTVV.

The chain combines TRBV11-3 with TRBJ2-7; D is perhaps TRBD1 (5 bases). From germline, CDR1 is SGHNT and CDR2 YENEEA. CDR3 length equals 14 residues. V was clipped by 3 bases and J by 3 bases, with 12 bases between them. This CDR3 reads CASSFSGLNYEQYF. The DNA for the CDR3 is TGTGCCAGCAGCTTTTCAGGGCTCAACTACGAGCAGTACTTC.

The chain joins TRBV2 to TRBJ2-5, with 7 nucleotides matching TRBD1. In germline, CDR1 is SNHLY, CDR2 FYNNEI. Unmatched junction bases numbered 12, after V lost 6 bases and J lost 5 bases. The CDR3 contains 15 residues. The CDR3 loop reads CASSSRDSEEETQYF. CDR3 DNA sequence: TGTGCCAGCAGCTCAAGGGACAGTGAGGAGGAGACCCAGTACTTC.

The J gene is TRBJ2-7, the V gene TRBV2; 7 bases align to TRBD1. Germline CDR1 is SNHLY and CDR2 is FYNNEI. CDR3 length equals 14 residues. The V segment lost 7 bases and the J segment 6 bases; nucleotides outside the gene matches: 12. The CDR3 nucleotides are TGTGCCAGCATGGGGGTGCAGGGGGTTTCCGAGCAGTACTTC. Its protein is CASMGVQGVSEQYF.

This clone was found a few times. CDR3 nucleotide sequence: TGTGCCAGCAGCCAGAGGGCCGGGGACACTGAAGCTTTCTTT. The encoded protein is CASSQRAGDTEAFF. The genes are TRBV14 and TRBJ1-1; D uncertain. The CDR3 runs 14 residues. Trimming shortened V by 3 bases and J by 3 bases, and 11 bases separated the two germline ends. The germline CDR1 and CDR2 sequences are SGHDN and FVKESK.

This clone was observed at least ten times. The chain uses TRBV2 and TRBJ1-1, with D maybe TRBD1 (6 bases). The CDR3 length is 13 residues. Per the germline V gene, CDR1 is SNHLY and CDR2 is FYNNEI. Trimming stripped 7 bases from V and 7 bases from J, with 16 bases between. CDR3 sequence reads: CASNRVSVDEAFF. CDR3 DNA: TGTGCCAGCAACAGGGTAAGCGTCGATGAAGCTTTCTTT.

The chain combines TRBV7-3 with TRBJ1-1; no definite D call. V was shortened by 5 bases and J by 2 bases, with 9 bases between the two germline ends. Germline V CDR1 and CDR2: SGHTA, FQGTGA. The CDR3 has 13 amino acids. CDR3 residues: CASSLTVNTEAFF. For the CDR3, the DNA is TGTGCCAGCAGCCTGACCGTCAACACTGAAGCTTTCTTT. Together with reference TRBV7-3 and TRBJ1-1, the CDR3 gives the full variable domain: GAGVSQTPSNKVTEKGKYVELRCDPISGHTALYWYRQSLGQGPEFLIYFQGTGAADDSGLPNDRFFAVRPEGSVSTLKIQRTERGDSAVYLCASSLTVNTEAFFGQGTRLTVV.

The chain recombines TRBV28 with TRBJ2-7, with 8 nucleotides matching TRBD1. Germline trimming cut 0 bases from V and 6 bases from J; bases unmatched to any gene: 7. Germline values: CDR1 MDHEN, CDR2 SYDVKM. The CDR3 runs to 15 residues. The CDR3 DNA sequence: TGTGCCAGCAGTTTATGGGACAGGGCTGTTCGCGAGCAGTACTTC. Protein product: CASSLWDRAVREQYF. Combining the CDR3 with reference TRBV28 and TRBJ2-7 gives the whole variable domain DVKVTQSSRYLVKRTGEKVFLECVQDMDHENMFWYRQDPGLGLRLIYFSYDVKMKEKGDIPEGYSVSREKKERFSLILESASTNQTSMYLCASSLWDRAVREQYFGPGTRLTVT.